One sample yielded the 32 T cell receptor beta chains listed below, sequenced in a study of T cell responses to AZD1222 COVID-19 vaccine. Assay: immunoSEQ multiplex PCR; the TCRdb copy retains only in-frame clones and omits some. The data contain more than 110,000 clones, 89% of them seen just once; the ten biggest clones take up roughly 4.7%. Sequenced material: peripheral blood, taken on day 0 of AZD1222 vaccination. The source of these receptors is an adult in good health.

For the CDR3, the DNA is TGTGCCTGGAGTGTATTTTCGGGGGATCAGCCCCAGCATTTT. This codes for CAWSVFSGDQPQHF. This chain joins TRBV30 and TRBJ1-5, with a possible D match to TRBD1 (5 bases). With 0 bases removed from V and 5 bases from J, the gap between germline ends came to 11 bases. The CDR3 runs 14 residues. Germline CDR1 reads GTSNPN; CDR2 reads SVGIG (reference sequence).

The chain recombines TRBV18 with TRBJ1-3; 9 nucleotides match TRBD1. This CDR3 has 18 residues. Germline V gene sequence: CDR1 KGHSH, CDR2 LQKENI. After removal of 3 bases from V and 1 base from J, the junction contained 10 bases not matched to a gene. CDR3 amino acids: CASSPLPLDRGSGNTIYF. The DNA for the CDR3 is TGTGCCAGCTCACCTTTGCCACTTGACAGGGGGTCTGGAAACACCATATATTTT.

This chain uses TRBV27 with TRBJ1-1; maybe TRBD1 (6 bases). The ends were cut back, 0 bases at V and 4 bases at J, with 9 bases in the middle. Germline V gene data show CDR1 as MNHEY and CDR2 as SMNVEV (reference sequence). CDR3 length equals 14 residues. DNA for the CDR3: TGTGCCAGCAGTTTATCGAGGGGGGGCACTGAAGCTTTCTTT. Protein sequence: CASSLSRGGTEAFF.

V and J are TRBV19 and TRBJ1-3; D is ambiguous. Trimming left V 2 bases short and J 0 bases short, with 8 bases between. The CDR3 is 15 residues long. Germline values: CDR1 LNHDA, CDR2 SQIVND (reference sequence). The CDR3 DNA is TGTGCCAGTAGTATAAACCCGAGCTCTGGAAACACCATATATTTT. Its protein is CASSINPSSGNTIYF.

This chain joins TRBV18 and TRBJ2-5; D uncertain. Germline assignment: CDR1 KGHSH and CDR2 LQKENI. V gave up 2 bases and J gave up 4 bases, with 5 bases separating them. This CDR3 has 12 residues. The CDR3 region has the DNA TGTGCCAGCTCACCAATTGGAGAGACCCAGTACTTC. As protein: CASSPIGETQYF. Full variable domain (rest looked up from reference TRBV18 and TRBJ2-5): NAGVMQNPRHLVRRRGQEARLRCSPMKGHSHVYWYRQLPEEGLKFMVYLQKENIIDESGMPKERFSAEFPKEGPSILRIQQVVRGDSAAYFCASSPIGETQYFGPGTRLLVL.

The chain is built from TRBV28 and TRBJ2-1, with 8 bases that match TRBD2. In germline, CDR1 is MDHEN, CDR2 SYDVKM. The CDR3 runs 14 residues. After removal of 6 bases from V and 4 bases from J, the junction contained 5 bases not matched to a gene. CDR3 region: CASSGLAQYNEQFF. CDR3 bases: TGTGCCAGCAGCGGACTAGCACAATACAATGAGCAGTTCTTC.

The chain joins TRBV7-9 to TRBJ1-1; TRBD1 aligns across 7 bases. CDR1 SEHNR and CDR2 FQNEAQ come from the germline V gene (reference sequence). V was clipped by 0 bases and J by 1 base; unmatched bases: 2. The length of the CDR3 is 15 residues. The CDR3 is CASSLAAGGNTEAFF. The DNA of the CDR3 is TGTGCCAGCAGCTTAGCGGCAGGGGGGAACACTGAAGCTTTCTTT. Full variable domain (rest looked up from reference TRBV7-9 and TRBJ1-1): DTGVSQNPRHKITKRGQNVTFRCDPISEHNRLYWYRQTLGQGPEFLTYFQNEAQLEKSRLLSDRFSAERPKGSFSTLEIQRTEQGDSAMYLCASSLAAGGNTEAFFGQGTRLTVV.

This clone was detected once. V is TRBV6-1 and J is TRBJ1-6; 8 nucleotides match TRBD1. Germline lookup yields CDR1 MNHNS and CDR2 SASEGT. The length of the CDR3 is 16 residues. Germline trimming cut 4 bases from V and 6 bases from J; bases unmatched to any gene: 8. The CDR3 loop is CASSASLGTGNSPLHF. CDR3 coding DNA: TGTGCCAGCAGTGCGTCCCTCGGGACAGGTAATTCACCCCTCCACTTT.

V and J are TRBV18 and TRBJ2-3; no clear D gene. The V gene's germline CDR1 is KGHSH and CDR2 LQKENI. Trimming pared 6 bases from V and 0 bases from J, leaving 4 bases between. The CDR3 has 12 residues. The DNA for the CDR3 is TGTGCCAGCTCGGACAGCACAGATACGCAGTATTTT. Its protein is CASSDSTDTQYF.

This clone was picked up a small number of times. CDR3 coding DNA: TGTGCCAGCAGCCTGGTGGAGTACACTGAAGCTTTCTTT. Protein sequence: CASSLVEYTEAFF. This rearrangement joins TRBV7-9 to TRBJ1-1, with D uncertain. This CDR3 region has 13 residues. Germline values: CDR1 SEHNR, CDR2 FQNEAQ (reference sequence). V dropped 5 bases and J dropped 3 bases, with 10 bases sitting between them.

This chain uses TRBV5-3 with TRBJ2-7; possible D gene TRBD2, 5 bases. TRBV5-3 counts as an open reading frame of uncertain function. The V end was cut by 0 bases, the J end by 3 bases, with 7 bases between. The CDR3 sequence is 13 residues long. CDR3 sequence: CARSLASSYEQYF. In DNA, the CDR3 is TGTGCCAGAAGCTTGGCTAGCAGCTACGAGCAGTACTTC.

The chain has TRBV29-1 and TRBJ1-1, with TRBD1 matching 11 bases. Trimming removed 7 bases from V and 4 bases from J; junction bases left unmatched: 8. There are 14 residues in the CDR3. CDR1 SQVTM and CDR2 ANQGSEA come from the germline V gene. The CDR3, as DNA: TGCAGCGGCATCACCGGGACAGGGGGCACTGAAGCTTTCTTT. Translating it yields CSGITGTGGTEAFF. The whole variable domain, filled in from reference TRBV29-1 and TRBJ1-1, reads SAVISQKPSRDICQRGTSLTIQCQVDSQVTMMFWYRQQPGQSLTLIATANQGSEATYESGFVIDKFPISRPNLTFSTLTVSNMSPEDSSIYLCSGITGTGGTEAFFGQGTRLTVV.

J is TRBJ2-5 and V is TRBV7-9; D not certain. The CDR3 is 15 amino acids. Germline CDR1 reads SEHNR; CDR2 reads FQNEAQ (reference sequence). V gave up 5 bases and J gave up 2 bases, with 15 bases separating them. CDR3 amino acids: CASSGRQRKQETQYF. The CDR3 DNA reads TGTGCCAGCAGCGGCCGCCAGAGAAAACAAGAGACCCAGTACTTC.

This clone was detected only a few times. The chain uses TRBV5-1 and TRBJ1-6; 10 nucleotides agree with TRBD1. Germline values: CDR1 SGHRS, CDR2 YFSETQ. The CDR3 contains 14 residues. V lost 4 bases, J lost 10 bases, and 5 bases stayed unmatched. In DNA, the CDR3 is TGCGCCAGCAGCATAGGGACAGGGGACTCACCCCTCCACTTT. Its translation: CASSIGTGDSPLHF. Filled out from reference TRBV5-1 and TRBJ1-6, the complete variable domain reads KAGVTQTPRYLIKTRGQQVTLSCSPISGHRSVSWYQQTPGQGLQFLFEYFSETQRNKGNFPGRFSGRQFSNSRSEMNVSTLELGDSALYLCASSIGTGDSPLHFGNGTRLTVT.

The chain has TRBV27 and TRBJ1-3; D call uncertain. This CDR3 spans 14 amino acids. Germline CDR1 is MNHEY and CDR2 is SMNVEV (reference sequence). The V end was cut by 5 bases, the J end by 2 bases, with 10 bases between. CDR3: CASSPGRTGNTIYF. As DNA, the CDR3 is TGTGCCAGCAGTCCGGGTAGGACTGGAAACACCATATATTTT.

The chain employs TRBV29-1 and TRBJ1-3; 7 positions match TRBD1. The CDR3 has 15 residues. V lost 7 bases and J lost 3; bases outside the gene matches: 12. Per germline, CDR1 SQVTM and CDR2 ANQGSEA. The CDR3, as DNA: TGCAGCGGAACGACCAGGGGGTTGAGTGGAAACACCATATATTTT. Amino acid sequence: CSGTTRGLSGNTIYF.

The V and J genes are TRBV25-1 and TRBJ2-2, with a tentative D call TRBD1 (6 bases). V dropped 4 bases and J dropped 4 bases, with 16 bases sitting between them. Germline V lookup: CDR1 MGHDK, CDR2 SYGVNS. This CDR3 is 16 amino acids long. The DNA of the CDR3 is TGTGCCAGCAGTGGAGAACAGGGCGCATCCACCGGGGAGCTGTTTTTT. Its protein product is CASSGEQGASTGELFF.

This sequence joins TRBV5-5 and TRBJ2-1, with D unresolved. The length of the CDR3 is 13 residues. The germline V and J ends were trimmed by 4 bases and 2 bases, with 7 bases remaining between them. CDR1 and CDR2 from the germline V gene are SGHKS and YYEKEE (reference sequence). This chain's CDR3 is CASSQITYNEQFF. CDR3 nucleotides: TGTGCCAGCAGCCAGATTACCTACAATGAGCAGTTCTTC.

The rearrangement joins TRBV4-1 to TRBJ2-1, with 8 bases aligning to TRBD2. The germline V gene has CDR1 MGHRA and CDR2 YSYEKL. Trimming cost V 1 base and J 7 bases; bases outside gene matches: 9. The CDR3 runs to 16 residues. The CDR3 loop reads CASSQGHGGGRNEQFF. CDR3 coding DNA: TGCGCCAGCAGCCAAGGGCACGGGGGGGGTAGAAATGAGCAGTTCTTC.

This rearrangement joins TRBV11-2 to TRBJ1-2; the D gene is possibly TRBD1 (6 bases). The germline V gene encodes CDR1 SGHAT and CDR2 FQNNGV. The CDR3 runs 16 residues. Deletions cut 4 bases from V and 2 bases from J, with 17 bases between. CDR3 loop: CASSSPRGGANYGYTF. Written as DNA, the CDR3 is TGTGCCAGCAGCTCCCCCCGAGGGGGAGCAAACTATGGCTACACCTTC.

The chain links TRBV2 to TRBJ1-4; tentatively, D is TRBD1 (6 bases). The CDR3 is made up of 13 amino acids. CDR1 SNHLY and CDR2 FYNNEI come from the germline V gene. With 8 bases removed from V and 2 bases from J, the gap between germline ends came to 9 bases. The CDR3 loop is CASLRGTNEKLFF. The CDR3 coding sequence is TGTGCCAGCCTCAGGGGCACTAATGAAAAACTGTTTTTT.

The chain couples TRBV10-1 to TRBJ2-7, with D perhaps TRBD1 or TRBD2 (6 bases each). CDR3 length: 13 residues. Germline loops: CDR1 WNHNN, CDR2 SYGVQD (reference sequence). V gave up 1 base and J gave up 6 bases, with 10 bases separating them. The CDR3 DNA is TGCGCCAGCAGTGAGTTACCGGGGGCCGAGCAGTACTTC. This translates into CASSELPGAEQYF.

The gene calls are TRBV28 and TRBJ1-2, with D uncertain. V was pared by 4 bases and J by 8 bases, with 17 bases between. From germline, CDR1 is MDHEN and CDR2 SYDVKM. The CDR3 spans 14 residues. The CDR3 DNA follows: TGTGCCAGCAGTTCCCTCCGGGATAGAGGAGGCTACACCTTC. This gives the protein CASSSLRDRGGYTF.

V and J are TRBV7-9 and TRBJ1-4; possibly TRBD1 for D (6 bases). This CDR3 comprises 15 residues. CDR1 SEHNR and CDR2 FQNEAQ come from the germline V gene (reference sequence). V shed 5 bases and J shed 5 bases, with 15 bases lying between them. In DNA, the CDR3 is TGTGCCAGCAGCCCGCCGCTCGGGGGCAATGAAAAACTGTTTTTT. It is translated as CASSPPLGGNEKLFF.

V usage is TRBV3-1 (or the pseudogene TRBV3-2) and J usage is TRBJ1-2, with D tentatively TRBD1 (5 bases). V was shortened by 7 bases and J by 0 bases, with 9 bases between the two germline ends. CDR3 length equals 13 residues. Germline V gene sequence: CDR1 LGHDT, CDR2 YNNKEL (reference sequence). The CDR3 loop is CASKGRANYGYTF. In DNA form, the CDR3 reads TGTGCCAGCAAAGGCAGGGCTAACTATGGCTACACCTTC.

The rearrangement uses TRBV11-2 and TRBJ1-2, with TRBD1 as a possible D gene (5 bases). Germline lookup yields CDR1 SGHAT and CDR2 FQNNGV. There are 12 residues in the CDR3. V was pared by 3 bases and J by 8 bases, with 10 bases between. CDR3 in DNA: TGTGCCAGCAGCTTTCGGACATACGGCTACACCTTC. Its protein product is CASSFRTYGYTF. The complete variable domain, with remaining parts taken from reference TRBV11-2 and TRBJ1-2, reads EAGVAQSPRYKIIEKRQSVAFWCNPISGHATLYWYQQILGQGPKLLIQFQNNGVVDDSQLPKDRFSAERLKGVDSTLKIQPAKLEDSAVYLCASSFRTYGYTFGSGTRLTVV.

The CDR3 DNA reads TGTGCCAGCAGCCAAGATCGGGCAGGGAATCCCTACGAGCAGTACTTC. It codes for CASSQDRAGNPYEQYF. The chain combines TRBV3-1 (or the pseudogene TRBV3-2) with TRBJ2-7; maybe TRBD1 (5 bases). Between the trimmed V and J ends, which lost 0 bases and 2 bases, there was a span of 14 bases. CDR1 and CDR2 from the germline V gene are LGHDT and YNNKEL (reference sequence). The CDR3 consists of 16 residues.

This chain joins TRBV2 and TRBJ1-4, with a possible D match to TRBD1 (5 bases). Germline assignment: CDR1 SNHLY and CDR2 FYNNEI. The CDR3 is made up of 11 amino acids. V lost 9 bases, J lost 12 bases, and 14 bases lay in between. The CDR3 loop reads CASSTAKELFF. CDR3 bases: TGTGCCAGTTCGACAGCGAAGGAACTGTTTTTT.

The rearrangement joins TRBV5-8 to TRBJ2-3; the D is unclear. V gave up 0 bases and J gave up 11 bases, with 7 bases separating them. The germline V gene has CDR1 SGHTS and CDR2 YDEGEE. The CDR3 is made up of 11 amino acids. This CDR3 reads CASSLDFLQYF. DNA of the CDR3: TGTGCCAGCAGCTTGGACTTCTTGCAGTATTTT.

The CDR3 DNA sequence: TGCGCCAGCAGCCCGGGACAGGCCTCGTGGCCCCAGCATTTT. Residues: CASSPGQASWPQHF. The chain employs TRBV4-1 and TRBJ1-5; 8 bases line up with TRBD1. The germline V gene has CDR1 MGHRA and CDR2 YSYEKL. J lost 9 bases, V lost 4 bases, and 8 bases had no gene match. This CDR3 is 14 amino acids long.

The CDR3 sequence is CASKESGTSDSYEQYF. The CDR3 nucleotides read TGTGCCAGTAAGGAATCTGGGACTAGCGACTCCTACGAGCAGTACTTC. The chain uses TRBV19 and TRBJ2-7, with 10 nucleotides matching TRBD2. Unmatched junction bases numbered 9, after V lost 7 bases and J lost 0 bases. The CDR3 spans 16 residues. Per the germline V gene, CDR1 is LNHDA and CDR2 is SQIVND (reference sequence).

The table lists this clone with a few counts. The CDR3 region has the DNA TGCGCCAGCAGCGATTCCGGGACAGGGGATACCTACGAGAAGCAGTACTTC. Translating it yields CASSDSGTGDTYEKQYF. V is TRBV10-1 and J is TRBJ2-7; 10 bases agree with TRBD1. The ends lost 6 bases at V and 8 bases at J; junction bases unmatched: 19. CDR3 size: 17 residues. Germline values: CDR1 WNHNN, CDR2 SYGVQD (reference sequence).